The rows below give T cell receptor beta chains drawn from one sample of a study of siplizumab effects on memory and regulatory T cells. Sequenced by immunoSEQ multiplex PCR; TCRdb stores in-frame clones only, minus some. Of over 60,000 clones listed, roughly 89% are singletons. Sequenced sample: CD8+ T cells sorted from blood. Every receptor here comes from a human donor in good health. Each CDR3 is given with its conserved first and last residue. The D gene is left open where the match is weak. Part of the rows lack a size; the others show once, few, many or a class for expanded clones.

>TRBJ2-2|.|.|TRBV30
TGTGCCTGGAGTGTCCGACAGTCGAACACCGGGGAGCTGTTTTTT
CAWSVRQSNTGELFF
>TRBJ2-1|.|.|TRBV11-2
TGTGCCAGCAGCGAGGTCCCGAGGGGCCGACCAGTTGAGCAGTTCTTC
CASSEVPRGRPVEQFF
>TRBJ1-4|TRBD1|.|TRBV2
TGTGCCAGCGAGGGACAGGGGGGTAATGAAAAACTGTTTTTT
CASEGQGGNEKLFF
>TRBJ2-1|TRBD2|.|TRBV6-1
TGTGCCAGCAGTGTACTAGCGGGGGTCGTCAATGAGCAGTTCTTC
CASSVLAGVVNEQFF
>TRBJ2-1|.|.|TRBV18
TGTGCCAGCTCACCGAAACAGATGGGCCTCAATGAGCAGTTCTTC
CASSPKQMGLNEQFF
>TRBJ2-5|.|.|TRBV27
TGTGCCAGCAGTCCCCAGGACAGCTTCCAAGAGACCCAGTACTTC
CASSPQDSFQETQYF
>TRBJ2-3|.|.|TRBV28
TGTGCCAGCACCCAAACAGATCAGGGTATCCCAGATACGCAGTATTTT
CASTQTDQGIPDTQYF
>TRBJ1-2|.|.|TRBV27
TGTGCCAGCAGTTTCGGAGAGAACTATGGCTACACCTTC
CASSFGENYGYTF
>TRBJ2-7|TRBD1|.|TRBV6-1
TGTGCCAGCAGTGGTCCCGGGACAGAAACCAGGCTATACGAGCAGTACTTC
CASSGPGTETRLYEQYF
>TRBJ2-7|.|.|TRBV5-1
TGCGCCAGCAGCAACGGACCTACCTACGAGCAGTACTTC
CASSNGPTYEQYF
>TRBJ1-5|.|.|TRBV19
TGTGCCAGTAGTATCCTTCCAGAAAGCAATCAGCCCCAGCATTTT
CASSILPESNQPQHF
>TRBJ2-1|.|.|TRBV19
TGTGCCAGTAGTATGTCAGGGCCAGTCTACAATGAGCAGTTCTTC
CASSMSGPVYNEQFF
>TRBJ2-1|TRBD2|.|TRBV5-6
TGTGCCAGCAGCTTCCTAGCGGGGGGGCCCTACAATGAGCAGTTCTTC
CASSFLAGGPYNEQFF
>TRBJ2-3|TRBD1|.|TRBV27
TGTGCCAGCAGTTTATTAGCAGGGGGAGAGAGCACAGATACGCAGTATTTT
CASSLLAGGESTDTQYF
>TRBJ2-1|TRBD2|.|TRBV5-4
TGTGCCAGCAGCAAGGAGGGAGGGAGTTACTACAATGAGCAGTTCTTC
CASSKEGGSYYNEQFF
>TRBJ2-2|.|.|TRBV28
TGTGCCAGCAGTTTAGGCGACAGGAACACCGGGGAGCTGTTTTTT
CASSLGDRNTGELFF
>TRBJ2-7|.|.|TRBV7-9
TGTGCCAGCAGCTTAGCTATGGCGTCAACCTACGAGCAGTACTTC
CASSLAMASTYEQYF
>TRBJ1-1|.|few|TRBV20-1
TGCAGTGCAAGAATCCGGGGAGAAGCTTTCTTT
CSARIRGEAFF
>TRBJ1-3|.|.|TRBV6-5
TGTGCCAGCAGTTTACCAGGATCTGGAAACACCATATATTTT
CASSLPGSGNTIYF
>TRBJ1-3|.|once|TRBV15
TGTGCCACCAGCACCCCGGGGGGCCCCTCTGGAAACACCATATATTTT
CATSTPGGPSGNTIYF
>TRBJ1-1|.|.|TRBV19
TGTGCCAGCGTCAGTTTTAACGACACTGAAGCTTTCTTT
CASVSFNDTEAFF
>TRBJ2-7|TRBD1|.|TRBV6-5
TGTGCCAGCAGACGCTGGGACAGCTCCTACGAGCAGTACTTC
CASRRWDSSYEQYF
>TRBJ1-5|TRBD1|.|TRBV19
TGTGCCAGTAGTGCCGGGACAGGGGGCCTGGGGAGCAATCAGCCCCAGCATTTT
CASSAGTGGLGSNQPQHF
>TRBJ2-3|.|.|TRBV6-5
TGTGCCAGCAGCCCCACTTCTAGCACAGATACGCAGTATTTT
CASSPTSSTDTQYF
>TRBJ1-1|.|.|TRBV25-1
TGTGCCAGCAGCCCCACGGGGAACACTGAAGCTTTCTTT
CASSPTGNTEAFF
>TRBJ2-1|TRBD1|.|TRBV27
TGTGCCAGCAGTTTAACCGCACAGGGGGCCTACAATGAGCAGTTCTTC
CASSLTAQGAYNEQFF